This entry describes one TCR beta chain. The sample belongs to a study of shared clonotypes between healthy human individuals. Turning to the study itself: Plates per donor: three CD4 naive, three CD4 memory, two CD8 naive, one CD8 memory.

Clones were sequenced by immunoSEQ multiplex PCR, and TCRdb holds only the in-frame ones, with some missing. This sample has some 1,100,000 clones, with roughly 74% found just once. Every donor, a Caucasian adult, lived in Nashville, Tennessee. This CDR3 spans 13 amino acids. V was pared by 3 bases and J by 8 bases, with 16 bases between. The V gene's germline CDR1 is GTSNPN and CDR2 SVGIG (reference sequence). The rearrangement uses TRBV30 and TRBJ1-2; tentative D call: TRBD1 (5 bases). The sequenced material came from memory CD4+ T cells from PBMCs. The sample's subset: CD45RA-negative fraction. This clonotype originated in a man younger than 35 in good health. Some clones in this sample may be carry-over from other donors' samples. Here the CDR3 reads CAWRVPGGWGYTF. CDR3 bases: TGTGCCTGGAGGGTCCCGGGGGGTTGGGGCTACACCTTC.